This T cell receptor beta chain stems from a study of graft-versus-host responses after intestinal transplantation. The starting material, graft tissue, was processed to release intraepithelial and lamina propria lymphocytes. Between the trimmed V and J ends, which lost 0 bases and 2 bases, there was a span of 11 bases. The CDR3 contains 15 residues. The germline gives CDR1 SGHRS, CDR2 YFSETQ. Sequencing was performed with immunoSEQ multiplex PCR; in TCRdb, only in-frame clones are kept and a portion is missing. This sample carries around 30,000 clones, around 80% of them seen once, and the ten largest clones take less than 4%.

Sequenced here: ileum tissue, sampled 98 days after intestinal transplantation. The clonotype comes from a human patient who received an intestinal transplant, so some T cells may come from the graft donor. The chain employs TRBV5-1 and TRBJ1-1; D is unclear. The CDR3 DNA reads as TGCGCCAGCAGCTTGGCGGGGAACAGAAACACTGAAGCTTTCTTT. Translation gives CASSLAGNRNTEAFF.